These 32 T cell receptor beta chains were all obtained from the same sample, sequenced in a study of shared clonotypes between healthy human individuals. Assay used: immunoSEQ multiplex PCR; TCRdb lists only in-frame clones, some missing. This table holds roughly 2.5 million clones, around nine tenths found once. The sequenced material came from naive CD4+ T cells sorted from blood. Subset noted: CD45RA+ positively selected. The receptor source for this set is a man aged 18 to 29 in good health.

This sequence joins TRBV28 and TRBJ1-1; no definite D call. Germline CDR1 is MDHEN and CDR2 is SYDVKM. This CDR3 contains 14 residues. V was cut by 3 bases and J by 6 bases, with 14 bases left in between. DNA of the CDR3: TGTGCCAGCAGTTTCTCGAGGGCTACCGCTGAAGCTTTCTTT. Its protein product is CASSFSRATAEAFF.

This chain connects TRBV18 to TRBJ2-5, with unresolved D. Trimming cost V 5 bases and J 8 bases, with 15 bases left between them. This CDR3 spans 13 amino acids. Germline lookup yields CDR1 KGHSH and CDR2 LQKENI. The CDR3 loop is CASSSDGSDTQYF. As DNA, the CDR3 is TGTGCCAGCTCATCGGACGGTTCGGATACCCAGTACTTC.

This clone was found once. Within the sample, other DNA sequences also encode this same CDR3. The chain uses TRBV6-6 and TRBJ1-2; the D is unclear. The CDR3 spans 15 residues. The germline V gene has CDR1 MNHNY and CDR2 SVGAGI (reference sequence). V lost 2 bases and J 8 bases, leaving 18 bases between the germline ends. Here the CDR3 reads CASSYGVEAPGGYTF. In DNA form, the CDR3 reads TGTGCCAGCAGTTACGGGGTCGAAGCTCCTGGGGGCTACACCTTC.

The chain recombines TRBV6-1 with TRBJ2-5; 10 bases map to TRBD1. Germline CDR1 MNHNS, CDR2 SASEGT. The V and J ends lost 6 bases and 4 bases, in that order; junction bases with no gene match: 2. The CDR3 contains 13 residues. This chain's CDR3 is CASRRDRGETQYF. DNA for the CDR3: TGTGCCAGCAGAAGGGACAGGGGAGAGACCCAGTACTTC.

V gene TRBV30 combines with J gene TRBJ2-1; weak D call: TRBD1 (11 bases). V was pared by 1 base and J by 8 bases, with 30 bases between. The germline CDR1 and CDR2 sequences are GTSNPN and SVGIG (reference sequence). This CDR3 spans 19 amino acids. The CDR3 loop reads CAWSDTGTGGSGRIHEQFF. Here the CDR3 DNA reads TGTGCCTGGAGTGACACCGGGACAGGGGGTAGCGGGAGGATCCATGAGCAGTTCTTC.

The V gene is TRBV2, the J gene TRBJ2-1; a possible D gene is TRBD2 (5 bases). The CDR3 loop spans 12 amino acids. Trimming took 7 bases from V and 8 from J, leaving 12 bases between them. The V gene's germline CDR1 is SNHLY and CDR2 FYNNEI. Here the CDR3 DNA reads TGTGCCAGCAAGCTCACTAGGGATGAGCAGTTCTTC. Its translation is CASKLTRDEQFF. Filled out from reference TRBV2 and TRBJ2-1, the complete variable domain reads EPEVTQTPSHQVTQMGQEVILRCVPISNHLYFYWYRQILGQKVEFLVSFYNNEISEKSEIFDDQFSVERPDGSNFTLKIRSTKLEDSAMYFCASKLTRDEQFFGPGTRLTVL.

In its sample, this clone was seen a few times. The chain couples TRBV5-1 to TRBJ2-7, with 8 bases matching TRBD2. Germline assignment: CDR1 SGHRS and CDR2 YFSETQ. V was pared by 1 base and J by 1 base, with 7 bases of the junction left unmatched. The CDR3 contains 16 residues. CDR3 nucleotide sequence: TGCGCCAGCAGCTTGTCAACGGGAGGGACTTCCTACGAGCAGTACTTC. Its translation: CASSLSTGGTSYEQYF.

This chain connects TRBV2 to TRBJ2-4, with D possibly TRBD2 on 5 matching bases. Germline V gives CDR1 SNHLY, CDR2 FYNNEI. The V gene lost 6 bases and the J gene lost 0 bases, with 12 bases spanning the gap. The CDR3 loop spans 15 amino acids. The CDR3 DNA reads TGTGCCAGCAGGAGCCTCAGCGGAGCCAAAAACATTCAGTACTTC. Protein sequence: CASRSLSGAKNIQYF.

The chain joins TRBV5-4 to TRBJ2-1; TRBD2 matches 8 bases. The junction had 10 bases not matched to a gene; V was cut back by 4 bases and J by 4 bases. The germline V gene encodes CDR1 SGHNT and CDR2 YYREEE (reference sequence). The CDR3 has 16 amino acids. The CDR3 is CASSPGLVELYNEQFF. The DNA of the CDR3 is TGTGCCAGCAGCCCGGGACTAGTCGAACTATACAATGAGCAGTTCTTC.

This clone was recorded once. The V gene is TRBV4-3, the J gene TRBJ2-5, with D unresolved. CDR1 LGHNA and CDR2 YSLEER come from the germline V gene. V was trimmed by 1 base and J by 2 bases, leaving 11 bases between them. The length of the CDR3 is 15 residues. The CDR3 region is CASSQAQTTQETQYF. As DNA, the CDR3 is TGCGCCAGCAGCCAAGCCCAGACGACGCAAGAGACCCAGTACTTC.

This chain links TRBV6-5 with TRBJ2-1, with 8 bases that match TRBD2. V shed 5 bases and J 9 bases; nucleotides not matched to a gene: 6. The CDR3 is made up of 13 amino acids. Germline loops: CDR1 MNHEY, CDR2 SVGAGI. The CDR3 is CASSRTSRVEQFF. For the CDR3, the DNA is TGTGCCAGCAGTCGGACTAGCAGGGTTGAGCAGTTCTTC.

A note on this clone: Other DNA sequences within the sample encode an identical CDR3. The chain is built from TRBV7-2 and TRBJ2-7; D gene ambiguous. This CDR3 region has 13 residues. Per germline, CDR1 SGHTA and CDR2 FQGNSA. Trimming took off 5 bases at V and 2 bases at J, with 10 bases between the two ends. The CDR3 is CASSQPGPYEQYF. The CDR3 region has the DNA TGTGCCAGCAGCCAACCGGGCCCCTACGAGCAGTACTTC.

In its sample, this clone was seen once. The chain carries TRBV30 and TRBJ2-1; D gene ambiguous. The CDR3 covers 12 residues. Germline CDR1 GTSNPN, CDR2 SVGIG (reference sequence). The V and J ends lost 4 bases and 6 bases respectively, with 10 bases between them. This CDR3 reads CAWTQSPNEQFF. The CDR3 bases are TGTGCCTGGACCCAGTCCCCCAATGAGCAGTTCTTC. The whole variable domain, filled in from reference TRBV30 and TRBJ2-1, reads SQTIHQWPATLVQPVGSPLSLECTVEGTSNPNLYWYRQAAGRGLQLLFYSVGIGQISSEVPQNLSASRPQDRQFILSSKKLLLSDSGFYLCAWTQSPNEQFFGPGTRLTVL.

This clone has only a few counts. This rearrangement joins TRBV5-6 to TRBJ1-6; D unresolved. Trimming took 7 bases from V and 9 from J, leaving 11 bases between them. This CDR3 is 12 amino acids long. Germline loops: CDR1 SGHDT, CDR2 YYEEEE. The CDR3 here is CASLTIGSPLHF. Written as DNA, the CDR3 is TGTGCCAGCCTCACTATCGGTTCACCCCTCCACTTT.

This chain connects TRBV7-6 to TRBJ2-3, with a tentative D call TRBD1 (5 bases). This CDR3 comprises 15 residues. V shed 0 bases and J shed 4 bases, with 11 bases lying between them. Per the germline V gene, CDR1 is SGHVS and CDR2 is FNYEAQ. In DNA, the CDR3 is TGTGCCAGCAGCTTAGCCCAGGGCTCCGCAGATACGCAGTATTTT. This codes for CASSLAQGSADTQYF.

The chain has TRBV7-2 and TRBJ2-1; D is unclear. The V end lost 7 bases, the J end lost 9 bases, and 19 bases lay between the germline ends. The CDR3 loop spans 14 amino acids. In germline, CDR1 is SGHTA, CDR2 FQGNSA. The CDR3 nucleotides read TGTGCCAGCACCGACCTGCCCCTGGTCGGTGAGCAGTTCTTC. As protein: CASTDLPLVGEQFF. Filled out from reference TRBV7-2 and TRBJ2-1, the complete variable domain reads GAGVSQSPSNKVTEKGKDVELRCDPISGHTALYWYRQSLGQGLEFLIYFQGNSAPDKSGLPSDRFSAERTGGSVSTLTIQRTQQEDSAVYLCASTDLPLVGEQFFGPGTRLTVL.

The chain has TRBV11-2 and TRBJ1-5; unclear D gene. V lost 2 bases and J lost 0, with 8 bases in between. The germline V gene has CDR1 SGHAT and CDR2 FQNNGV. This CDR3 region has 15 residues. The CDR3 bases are TGTGCCAGCAGCTTATCCGGATCTAGCAATCAGCCCCAGCATTTT. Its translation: CASSLSGSSNQPQHF.

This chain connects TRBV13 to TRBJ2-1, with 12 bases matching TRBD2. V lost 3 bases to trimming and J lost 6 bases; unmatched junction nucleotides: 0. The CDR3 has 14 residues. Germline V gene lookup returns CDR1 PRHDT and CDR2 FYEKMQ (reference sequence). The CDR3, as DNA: TGTGCCAGCAGCTTGGGACTAGCGGGCAATGAGCAGTTCTTC. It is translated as CASSLGLAGNEQFF.

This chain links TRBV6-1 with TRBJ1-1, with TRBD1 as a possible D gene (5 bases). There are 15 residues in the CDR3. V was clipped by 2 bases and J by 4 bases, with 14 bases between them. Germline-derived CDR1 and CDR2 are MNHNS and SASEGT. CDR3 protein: CASSEKPGGGTEAFF. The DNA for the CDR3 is TGTGCCAGCAGTGAAAAGCCTGGGGGGGGCACTGAAGCTTTCTTT.

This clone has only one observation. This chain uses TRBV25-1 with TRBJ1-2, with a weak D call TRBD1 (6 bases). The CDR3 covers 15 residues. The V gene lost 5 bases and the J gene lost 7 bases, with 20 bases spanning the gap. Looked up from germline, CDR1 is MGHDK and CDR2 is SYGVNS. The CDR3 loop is CASSPPPGTKGGYTF. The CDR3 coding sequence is TGTGCCAGCAGTCCCCCCCCCGGGACAAAGGGTGGCTACACCTTC.

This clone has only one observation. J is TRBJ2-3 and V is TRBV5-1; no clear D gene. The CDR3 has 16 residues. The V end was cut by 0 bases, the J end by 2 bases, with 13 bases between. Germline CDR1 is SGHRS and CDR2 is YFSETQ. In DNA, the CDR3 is TGCGCCAGCAGCTTGGCCAACCAGGTCTCCACAGATACGCAGTATTTT. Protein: CASSLANQVSTDTQYF. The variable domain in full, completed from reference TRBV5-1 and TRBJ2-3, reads KAGVTQTPRYLIKTRGQQVTLSCSPISGHRSVSWYQQTPGQGLQFLFEYFSETQRNKGNFPGRFSGRQFSNSRSEMNVSTLELGDSALYLCASSLANQVSTDTQYFGPGTRLTVL.

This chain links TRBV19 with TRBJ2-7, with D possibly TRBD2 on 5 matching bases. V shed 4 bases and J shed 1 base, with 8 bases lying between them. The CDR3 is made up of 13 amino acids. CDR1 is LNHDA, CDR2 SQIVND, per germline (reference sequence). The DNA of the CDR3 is TGTGCCAGTAGTAGGCGGGCTTCCTACGAGCAGTACTTC. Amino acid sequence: CASSRRASYEQYF.

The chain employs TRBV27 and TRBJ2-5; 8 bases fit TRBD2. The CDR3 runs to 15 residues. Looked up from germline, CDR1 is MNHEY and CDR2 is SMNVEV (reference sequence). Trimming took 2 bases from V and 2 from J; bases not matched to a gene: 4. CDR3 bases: TGTGCCAGCAGTTTAAGCCGGGGGGGTCAAGAGACCCAGTACTTC. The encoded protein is CASSLSRGGQETQYF.

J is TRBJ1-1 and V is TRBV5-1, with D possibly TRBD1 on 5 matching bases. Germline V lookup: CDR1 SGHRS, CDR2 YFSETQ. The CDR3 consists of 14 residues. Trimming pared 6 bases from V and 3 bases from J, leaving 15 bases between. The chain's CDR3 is CASTVWGVDTEAFF. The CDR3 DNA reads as TGCGCCAGCACGGTCTGGGGGGTGGACACTGAAGCTTTCTTT. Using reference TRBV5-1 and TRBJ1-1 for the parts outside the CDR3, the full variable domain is KAGVTQTPRYLIKTRGQQVTLSCSPISGHRSVSWYQQTPGQGLQFLFEYFSETQRNKGNFPGRFSGRQFSNSRSEMNVSTLELGDSALYLCASTVWGVDTEAFFGQGTRLTVV.

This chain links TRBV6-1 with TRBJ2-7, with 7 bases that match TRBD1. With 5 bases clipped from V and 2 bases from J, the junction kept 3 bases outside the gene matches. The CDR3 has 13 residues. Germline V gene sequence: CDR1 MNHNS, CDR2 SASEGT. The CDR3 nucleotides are TGTGCCAGCAGTACAGACAGGGCCTACGAGCAGTACTTC. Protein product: CASSTDRAYEQYF.

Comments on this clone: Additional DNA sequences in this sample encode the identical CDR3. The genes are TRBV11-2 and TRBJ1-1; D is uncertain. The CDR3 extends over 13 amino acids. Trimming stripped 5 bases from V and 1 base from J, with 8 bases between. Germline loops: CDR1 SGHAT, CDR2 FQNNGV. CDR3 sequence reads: CASSTQENTEAFF. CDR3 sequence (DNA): TGTGCCAGCAGCACCCAGGAGAACACTGAAGCTTTCTTT.

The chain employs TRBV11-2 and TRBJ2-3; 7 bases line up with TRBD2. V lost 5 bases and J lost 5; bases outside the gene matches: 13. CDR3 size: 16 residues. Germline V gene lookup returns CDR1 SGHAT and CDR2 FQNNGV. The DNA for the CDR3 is TGTGCCAGCAGCGAAGCCCCGGCGGGAGTGGAAGATACGCAGTATTTT. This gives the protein CASSEAPAGVEDTQYF. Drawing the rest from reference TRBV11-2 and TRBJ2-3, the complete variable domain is EAGVAQSPRYKIIEKRQSVAFWCNPISGHATLYWYQQILGQGPKLLIQFQNNGVVDDSQLPKDRFSAERLKGVDSTLKIQPAKLEDSAVYLCASSEAPAGVEDTQYFGPGTRLTVL.

CDR3 DNA: TGTGCCAGCAGCTATCCCCTGGGGGAGGGGGCCAAAAACATTCAGTACTTC. It yields the protein CASSYPLGEGAKNIQYF. The chain uses TRBV5-6 and TRBJ2-4; 7 positions match TRBD2. V was pared by 3 bases and J by 1 base, with 10 bases of the junction left unmatched. The germline V gene encodes CDR1 SGHDT and CDR2 YYEEEE. This CDR3 has 17 residues.

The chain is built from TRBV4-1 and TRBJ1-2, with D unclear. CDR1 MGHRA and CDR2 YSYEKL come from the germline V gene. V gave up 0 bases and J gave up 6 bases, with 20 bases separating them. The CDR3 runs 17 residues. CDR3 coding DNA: TGCGCCAGCAGCCAAGATATTTCCCGGCCAGTCCTCGATGGCTACACCTTC. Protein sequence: CASSQDISRPVLDGYTF.

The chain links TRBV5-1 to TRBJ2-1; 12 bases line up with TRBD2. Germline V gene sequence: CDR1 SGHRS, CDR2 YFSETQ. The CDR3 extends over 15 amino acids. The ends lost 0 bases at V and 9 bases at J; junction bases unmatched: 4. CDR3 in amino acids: CASSLALAGGGEQFF. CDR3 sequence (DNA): TGCGCCAGCAGCTTGGCACTAGCGGGAGGCGGTGAGCAGTTCTTC.

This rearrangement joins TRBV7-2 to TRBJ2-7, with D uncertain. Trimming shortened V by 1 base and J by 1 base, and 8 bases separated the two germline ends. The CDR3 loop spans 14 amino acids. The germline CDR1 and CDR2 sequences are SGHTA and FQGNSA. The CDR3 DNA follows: TGTGCCAGCAGCTTAGGCCCCATGTCCTACGAGCAGTACTTC. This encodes CASSLGPMSYEQYF.

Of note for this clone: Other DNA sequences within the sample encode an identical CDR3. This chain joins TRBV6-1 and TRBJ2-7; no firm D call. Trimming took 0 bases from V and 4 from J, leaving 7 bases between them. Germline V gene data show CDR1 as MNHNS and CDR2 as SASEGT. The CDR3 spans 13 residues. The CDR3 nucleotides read TGTGCCAGCAGTGAAGCATCAGGTTACGAGCAGTACTTC. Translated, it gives CASSEASGYEQYF.